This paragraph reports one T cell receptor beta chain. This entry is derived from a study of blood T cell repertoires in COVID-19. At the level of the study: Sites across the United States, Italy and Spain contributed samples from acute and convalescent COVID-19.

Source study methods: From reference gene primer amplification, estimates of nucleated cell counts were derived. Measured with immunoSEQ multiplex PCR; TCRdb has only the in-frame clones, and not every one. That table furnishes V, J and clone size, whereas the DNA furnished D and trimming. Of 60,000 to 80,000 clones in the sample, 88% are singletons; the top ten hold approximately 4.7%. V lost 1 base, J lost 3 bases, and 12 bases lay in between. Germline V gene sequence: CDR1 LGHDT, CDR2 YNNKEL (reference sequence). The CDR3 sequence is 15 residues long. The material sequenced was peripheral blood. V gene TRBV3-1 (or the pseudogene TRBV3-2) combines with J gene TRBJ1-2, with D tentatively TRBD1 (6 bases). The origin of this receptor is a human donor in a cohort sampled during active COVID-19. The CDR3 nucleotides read TGTGCCAGCAGCCAAGTCTCCGGGGGGCACTATGGCTACACCTTC. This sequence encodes CASSQVSGGHYGYTF.